A single sample is the source of the 28 T cell receptor beta chains below, sequenced in a study of early stage breast cancer tumors. TCRdb keeps only in-frame clones here, not all; method: immunoSEQ multiplex PCR. The table lists roughly 40,000 clones, 70% to 80% of them singletons. Sequencing input: blood. The receptor source for this set is a person between 50 and 60 years old with breast cancer.

This clone has a single count. The chain employs TRBV5-1 and TRBJ2-1, with 11 bases aligning to TRBD2. With 0 bases clipped from V and 7 bases from J, the junction kept 3 bases outside the gene matches. The CDR3 contains 15 residues. Germline values: CDR1 SGHRS, CDR2 YFSETQ. The CDR3 protein is CASSLATSGRNEQFF. CDR3 DNA sequence: TGCGCCAGCAGCTTGGCCACTAGCGGGAGAAATGAGCAGTTCTTC.

This chain connects TRBV9 to TRBJ2-3; 8 bases agree with TRBD2. This CDR3 is 15 amino acids long. The trim removed 3 bases at V and 3 bases at J, leaving 6 bases unmatched. Per germline, CDR1 SGDLS and CDR2 YYNGEE. This chain's CDR3 is CASSAPGTSTDTQYF. CDR3 in DNA: TGTGCCAGCAGCGCACCCGGGACTAGTACAGATACGCAGTATTTT. Variable domain in full (rest from reference TRBV9 and TRBJ2-3): DSGVTQTPKHLITATGQRVTLRCSPRSGDLSVYWYQQSLDQGLQFLIQYYNGEERAKGNILERFSAQQFPDLHSELNLSSLELGDSALYFCASSAPGTSTDTQYFGPGTRLTVL.

The chain joins TRBV2 to TRBJ2-7; D is perhaps TRBD1 (7 bases). Germline-derived CDR1 and CDR2 are SNHLY and FYNNEI. This CDR3 contains 11 residues. V was shortened by 3 bases and J by 10 bases, with 10 bases between the two germline ends. CDR3 residues: CASSDRGEQYF. The DNA for the CDR3 is TGTGCCAGCAGTGACAGGGGGGAACAGTACTTC.

The chain joins TRBV5-1 to TRBJ2-7; TRBD1 matches 10 bases. Germline V gene lookup returns CDR1 SGHRS and CDR2 YFSETQ. V shed 3 bases and J 3 bases; nucleotides not matched to a gene: 3. The CDR3 spans 14 residues. The chain's CDR3 is CASSWTGGSYEQYF. CDR3 coding DNA: TGCGCCAGCAGCTGGACAGGGGGAAGCTACGAGCAGTACTTC. Full variable domain (remainder filled in from reference TRBV5-1 and TRBJ2-7): KAGVTQTPRYLIKTRGQQVTLSCSPISGHRSVSWYQQTPGQGLQFLFEYFSETQRNKGNFPGRFSGRQFSNSRSEMNVSTLELGDSALYLCASSWTGGSYEQYFGPGTRLTVT.

The V call is TRBV4-2, the J call TRBJ2-3, with TRBD2 identical over 15 bases. The CDR3 sequence is 21 residues long. The germline V gene encodes CDR1 LGHNA and CDR2 YNFKEQ. V was clipped by 3 bases and J by 2 bases; unmatched bases: 15. The CDR3 is CASSQEGLAGGSRGPTDTQYF. CDR3 nucleotide sequence: TGTGCCAGCAGCCAGGAAGGACTAGCGGGAGGGAGTAGGGGCCCCACAGATACGCAGTATTTT.

V is TRBV19 and J is TRBJ1-6; 8 nucleotides agree with TRBD1. CDR1 LNHDA and CDR2 SQIVND come from the germline V gene (reference sequence). V gave up 3 bases and J gave up 10 bases; unmatched junction bases: 8. The CDR3 is made up of 15 amino acids. Here the CDR3 DNA reads TGTGCCAGTAGTATTGGACAGGGTTACCGATCACCCCTCCACTTT. Residues: CASSIGQGYRSPLHF.

The chain couples TRBV7-2 to TRBJ2-3; perhaps TRBD2 as D (5 bases). The germline gives CDR1 SGHTA, CDR2 FQGNSA. V lost 4 bases and J lost 3, with 11 bases in between. The CDR3 runs 14 residues. The CDR3 region has the DNA TGTGCCAGCAGCTACGATCGAGGGACAGATACGCAGTATTTT. It codes for CASSYDRGTDTQYF.

This chain connects TRBV7-9 to TRBJ2-7; no definite D call. V gave up 6 bases and J gave up 3 bases, with 12 bases separating them. CDR3 length: 13 residues. The germline V gene encodes CDR1 SEHNR and CDR2 FQNEAQ (reference sequence). CDR3 protein: CASSNPPSYEQYF. In DNA, the CDR3 is TGTGCCAGCAGTAACCCCCCCAGCTACGAGCAGTACTTC.

This clone was picked up one time. The gene calls are TRBV11-2 and TRBJ1-6; D is undetermined. The germline V and J ends were trimmed by 1 base and 11 bases, with 6 bases remaining between them. The CDR3 length is 12 residues. The germline V gene has CDR1 SGHAT and CDR2 FQNNGV. The CDR3 region has the DNA TGTGCCAGCAGCTTAGGGGGAGCACCCCTCCACTTT. Protein: CASSLGGAPLHF.

This clone was detected only a few times. V gene TRBV2 combines with J gene TRBJ1-1, with 9 nucleotides matching TRBD1. J was trimmed by 6 bases and V by 4 bases; bases with no gene match: 3. Germline lookup yields CDR1 SNHLY and CDR2 FYNNEI. This CDR3 is built from 13 residues. The DNA for the CDR3 is TGTGCCAGCAGTGGTACAGGGGGCCCTGAAGCTTTCTTT. Translating gives CASSGTGGPEAFF.

This rearrangement joins TRBV6-5 to TRBJ1-5; D call uncertain. The CDR3 covers 13 residues. V was cut by 2 bases and J by 7 bases, with 9 bases left in between. In germline, CDR1 is MNHEY, CDR2 SVGAGI. The CDR3 loop is CASSYAGVQPQHF. Here the CDR3 DNA reads TGTGCCAGCAGTTACGCGGGTGTGCAGCCCCAGCATTTT.

CDR3 in DNA: TGTGCCAGCAGTGAGAACAGGGATCAAGAGACCCAGTACTTC. This codes for CASSENRDQETQYF. The chain joins TRBV2 to TRBJ2-5; D perhaps matches TRBD1 (6 bases). The CDR3 totals 14 residues. V lost 3 bases and J lost 2, with 10 bases in between. Germline CDR1 reads SNHLY; CDR2 reads FYNNEI.

The genes are TRBV11-2 and TRBJ2-7; TRBD1 aligns across 7 bases. CDR3 size: 14 residues. Germline CDR1 reads SGHAT; CDR2 reads FQNNGV. The V gene end was trimmed by 5 bases and the J gene end by 3 bases; junction bases not matched to a gene: 7. CDR3 amino acids: CASSRPGQSYEQYF. The CDR3, as DNA: TGTGCCAGCAGCCGCCCGGGACAGAGCTACGAGCAGTACTTC. Looking up the rest from reference TRBV11-2 and TRBJ2-7 gives the full variable domain: EAGVAQSPRYKIIEKRQSVAFWCNPISGHATLYWYQQILGQGPKLLIQFQNNGVVDDSQLPKDRFSAERLKGVDSTLKIQPAKLEDSAVYLCASSRPGQSYEQYFGPGTRLTVT.

The chain carries TRBV13 and TRBJ2-5; 7 nucleotides agree with TRBD2. The V gene end was trimmed by 3 bases and the J gene end by 2 bases; junction bases not matched to a gene: 3. The CDR3 spans 14 residues. Germline CDR1 PRHDT, CDR2 FYEKMQ (reference sequence). The CDR3 nucleotides are TGTGCCAGCAGCTTTCGCGGGGGACAAGAGACCCAGTACTTC. Translating it yields CASSFRGGQETQYF.

The V gene is TRBV9, the J gene TRBJ2-1; 8 bases are a match to TRBD2. Trimming cost V 4 bases and J 2 bases; bases outside gene matches: 11. Germline CDR1 SGDLS, CDR2 YYNGEE. There are 17 residues in the CDR3. In DNA, the CDR3 is TGTGCCAGCAGCCCAAGGTTACTAGCGGCTGCCTACAATGAGCAGTTCTTC. Its translation: CASSPRLLAAAYNEQFF.

This sequence joins TRBV19 and TRBJ1-1; 9 nucleotides line up with TRBD1. J lost 5 bases, V lost 6 bases, and 10 bases had no gene match. There are 15 residues in the CDR3. Germline CDR1 reads LNHDA; CDR2 reads SQIVND (reference sequence). The CDR3 DNA sequence: TGTGCCAGTAGGTACTCCGGGACAGGGAGAACTGAAGCTTTCTTT. Translating gives CASRYSGTGRTEAFF.

The chain carries TRBV7-3 and TRBJ2-3; 12 nucleotides agree with TRBD2. Germline V lookup: CDR1 SGHTA, CDR2 FQGTGA. The CDR3 runs 18 residues. J lost 3 bases, V lost 0 bases, and 7 bases had no gene match. CDR3 protein: CASSLTRGLAGKTDTQYF. The CDR3 DNA reads as TGTGCCAGCAGCTTAACCCGAGGACTAGCGGGAAAAACAGATACGCAGTATTTT.

This sequence joins TRBV4-3 and TRBJ1-5; D is ambiguous. From germline, CDR1 is LGHNA and CDR2 YSLEER. CDR3 length: 16 amino acids. Trimming removed 1 base at V and 0 bases at J, with 10 bases between. Written as DNA, the CDR3 is TGCGCCAGCAGCCAAGTCACACAAAATAGCAATCAGCCCCAGCATTTT. It yields the protein CASSQVTQNSNQPQHF.

V gene TRBV5-6 combines with J gene TRBJ2-5; 8 nucleotides agree with TRBD2. The CDR3 runs to 15 residues. Germline assignment: CDR1 SGHDT and CDR2 YYEEEE. J lost 5 bases, V lost 4 bases, and 10 bases had no gene match. CDR3 residues: CASSQERESRETQYF. The CDR3 bases are TGTGCCAGCAGCCAGGAGCGGGAGTCCCGGGAGACCCAGTACTTC.

This chain uses TRBV27 with TRBJ2-7, with D possibly TRBD1 on 5 matching bases. This CDR3 contains 11 residues. Germline V gene data show CDR1 as MNHEY and CDR2 as SMNVEV (reference sequence). Trimming left V 6 bases short and J 3 bases short, with 6 bases between. The DNA for the CDR3 is TGTGCCAGCAGGCAGGGCTACGAGCAGTACGTC. This sequence encodes CASRQGYEQYV.

CDR3 loop: CASSLRWEGRQYF. CDR3 nucleotides: TGTGCCAGCAGCTTACGGTGGGAGGGGCGGCAGTATTTT. This chain links TRBV7-3 with TRBJ2-3; 7 nucleotides agree with TRBD2. CDR1 is SGHTA, CDR2 FQGTGA, per germline. Trimming removed 2 bases from V and 11 bases from J; junction bases left unmatched: 7. This CDR3 region has 13 residues. The full variable domain, rest sourced from reference TRBV7-3 and TRBJ2-3, is GAGVSQTPSNKVTEKGKYVELRCDPISGHTALYWYRQSLGQGPEFLIYFQGTGAADDSGLPNDRFFAVRPEGSVSTLKIQRTERGDSAVYLCASSLRWEGRQYFGPGTRLTVL.

The V and J genes are TRBV15 and TRBJ2-6; 9 nucleotides agree with TRBD1. The CDR3 totals 16 residues. The junction had 1 base not matched to a gene; V was cut back by 3 bases and J by 1 base. Germline CDR1 LNHNV, CDR2 YYDKDF (reference sequence). The CDR3 here is CATSRGTGSGANVLTF. The CDR3 nucleotides read TGTGCCACCAGCAGGGGGACAGGGTCTGGGGCCAACGTCCTGACTTTC.

This rearrangement joins TRBV30 to TRBJ1-6; 7 nucleotides agree with TRBD1. The trim removed 3 bases at V and 9 bases at J, leaving 8 bases unmatched. The CDR3 runs to 14 residues. From germline, CDR1 is GTSNPN and CDR2 SVGIG (reference sequence). The CDR3 DNA sequence: TGTGCCTGGAGCCGACGGGCAGGGGGTTCACCCCTCCACTTT. Translation: CAWSRRAGGSPLHF.

This clone has a single count. This chain joins TRBV5-1 and TRBJ2-7; 9 nucleotides line up with TRBD1. The germline gives CDR1 SGHRS, CDR2 YFSETQ. The CDR3 covers 13 residues. V shed 4 bases and J 4 bases; nucleotides not matched to a gene: 3. CDR3 nucleotide sequence: TGCGCCAGCAGCCGGGACAGGGAATACGAGCAGTACTTC. Translated, it gives CASSRDREYEQYF.

In its sample, this clone was seen a few times. The chain is built from TRBV30 and TRBJ1-2; 8 bases agree with TRBD1. CDR3 length equals 13 residues. With 3 bases clipped from V and 4 bases from J, the junction kept 4 bases outside the gene matches. The germline V gene encodes CDR1 GTSNPN and CDR2 SVGIG (reference sequence). The CDR3 nucleotides are TGTGCCTGGAGCGCAGGGGGCGGCTATGGCTACACCTTC. It is translated as CAWSAGGGYGYTF.

V usage is TRBV14 and J usage is TRBJ2-3, with 7 bases fitting TRBD2. Germline CDR1 is SGHDN and CDR2 is FVKESK. There are 15 residues in the CDR3. Trimming at V came to 4 bases and at J to 4 bases, leaving 8 bases not matched to a gene. As DNA, the CDR3 is TGTGCCAGCAGCCCCGAAGGACTAGTTCCAGATACGCAGTATTTT. It translates to CASSPEGLVPDTQYF.

The chain employs TRBV10-3 and TRBJ2-7, with 8 nucleotides matching TRBD2. CDR3 length equals 15 residues. The junction had 14 bases not matched to a gene; V was cut back by 10 bases and J by 3 bases. CDR1 ENHRY and CDR2 SYGVKD come from the germline V gene. The CDR3 region is CATTQGSGTFYEQYF. The CDR3 region has the DNA TGTGCCACCACCCAAGGTAGCGGGACTTTCTACGAGCAGTACTTC.

In its sample, this clone was seen a few times. The gene calls are TRBV6-6 and TRBJ2-7; TRBD1 might be the D (5 bases). Trimming removed 0 bases at V and 2 bases at J, with 11 bases between. Germline V gene data show CDR1 as MNHNY and CDR2 as SVGAGI (reference sequence). The CDR3 contains 15 residues. In DNA, the CDR3 is TGTGCCAGCAGTTACTCGATTGGCAGGGCCTACGAGCAGTACTTC. Residues: CASSYSIGRAYEQYF.